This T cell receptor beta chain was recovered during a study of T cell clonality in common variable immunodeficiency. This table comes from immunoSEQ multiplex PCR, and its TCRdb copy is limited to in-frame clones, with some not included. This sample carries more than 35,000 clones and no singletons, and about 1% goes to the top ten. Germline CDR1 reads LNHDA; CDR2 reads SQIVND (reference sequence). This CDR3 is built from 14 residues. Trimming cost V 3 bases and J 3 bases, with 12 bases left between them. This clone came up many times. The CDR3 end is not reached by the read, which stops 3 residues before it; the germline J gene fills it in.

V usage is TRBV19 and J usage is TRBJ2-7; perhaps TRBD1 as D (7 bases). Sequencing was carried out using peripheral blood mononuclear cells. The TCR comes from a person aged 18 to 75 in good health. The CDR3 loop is CASSMAGQSYEQYF. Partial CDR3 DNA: TGTGCCAGTAGTATGGCGGGACAGAGCTACGAG.